This T cell receptor (beta chain) emerged from a study of control samples from healthy donors and cancer patients. Sequenced by immunoSEQ multiplex PCR; TCRdb stores in-frame clones only, minus some. The sample comprises around 150,000 clones, nearly 96% of which are singletons, and approximately 0.93% rests with the top ten. The V gene's germline CDR1 is GTSNPN and CDR2 SVGIG (reference sequence). CDR3 size: 13 residues. V was pared by 2 bases and J by 3 bases, with 11 bases between. This clone was seen only once. This receptor was obtained from a woman aged 25 to 39 in good health. V gene TRBV30 combines with J gene TRBJ2-7; D may match TRBD1 or TRBD2 (5 bases each). The source material was blood. DNA for the CDR3: TGTGCCTGGAGTCGAGGGGCGAACTACGAGCAGTACTTC. Protein sequence: CAWSRGANYEQYF. The whole variable domain, filled in from reference TRBV30 and TRBJ2-7, reads SQTIHQWPATLVQPVGSPLSLECTVEGTSNPNLYWYRQAAGRGLQLLFYSVGIGQISSEVPQNLSASRPQDRQFILSSKKLLLSDSGFYLCAWSRGANYEQYFGPGTRLTVT.